This note documents a single TCR beta chain sequence. The sample belongs to a study of blood T cell repertoires in COVID-19. At the level of the study: Samples came from the United States, Italy and Spain, spanning acute and convalescent COVID-19. T cells, B-cell-depleted T cells, or PBMCs provided the cDNA or gDNA that served as material.

There are 14 residues in the CDR3. Germline V lookup: CDR1 MDHEN, CDR2 SYDVKM. V shed 5 bases and J 3 bases; nucleotides not matched to a gene: 6. In the study's own analysis: The authors estimated nucleated cell counts from reference gene primer amplification. Libraries were prepared by immunoSEQ multiplex PCR; TCRdb keeps only in-frame clonotypes and omits some of them. The DNA gave D and trimming, while V, J and clone size come from that table. The sample includes about 130,000 clones, over 80% of them seen just once. The source is a man aged 55 to 69 with acute or convalescent COVID-19. The V and J genes are TRBV28 and TRBJ1-1; TRBD1 matches 7 bases. Sequences were obtained from peripheral blood. The CDR3 here is CASSPAGGDTEAFF. The CDR3 DNA reads TGTGCCAGCAGTCCCGCAGGGGGAGACACTGAAGCTTTCTTT.